This TCR beta chain emerged from a study of T cell changes during pregnancy in multiple sclerosis. Germline V CDR1 and CDR2: LGHNA, YSLEER. The junction had 3 bases not matched to a gene; V was cut back by 0 bases and J by 2 bases. The CDR3 extends over 15 amino acids. Produced via immunoSEQ multiplex PCR; TCRdb's table is partial and in-frame only. The sample lists 39,000 or so clones, 90% occurring once. The sequenced sample was CD8+ T cells from peripheral blood mononuclear cells, obtained in the first trimester of pregnancy. The TCR sequence derives from a female donor with multiple sclerosis, enrolled in a pregnancy study. This sequence joins TRBV4-3 and TRBJ2-7, with 8 nucleotides matching TRBD1. CDR3 amino acids: CASSQDRTGPYEQYF. In DNA form, the CDR3 reads TGCGCCAGCAGCCAAGATAGGACAGGGCCCTACGAGCAGTACTTC.